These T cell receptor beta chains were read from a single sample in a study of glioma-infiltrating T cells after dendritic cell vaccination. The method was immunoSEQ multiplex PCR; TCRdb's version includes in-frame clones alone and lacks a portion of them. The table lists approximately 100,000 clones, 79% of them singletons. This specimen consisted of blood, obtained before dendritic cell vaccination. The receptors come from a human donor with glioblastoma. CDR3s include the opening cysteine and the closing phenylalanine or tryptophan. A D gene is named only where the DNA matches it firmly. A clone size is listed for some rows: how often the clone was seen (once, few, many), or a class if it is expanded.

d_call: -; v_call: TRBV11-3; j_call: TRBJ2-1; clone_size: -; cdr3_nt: TGTGCCAGCAGCTTAAAGACTCCAACAGGGTCCTCAGCGTACAATGAGCAGTTCTTC; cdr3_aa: CASSLKTPTGSSAYNEQFF
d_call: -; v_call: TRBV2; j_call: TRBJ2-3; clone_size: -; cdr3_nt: TGTGCCAGCGGGACATCTTCTGCCTCTGGCACAGATACGCAGTATTTT; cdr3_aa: CASGTSSASGTDTQYF
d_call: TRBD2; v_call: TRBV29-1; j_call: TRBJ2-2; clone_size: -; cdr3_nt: TGCAGCGTCCATGGACTAGCGGGGGTGGCTGGGGAGCTGTTTTTT; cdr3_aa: CSVHGLAGVAGELFF
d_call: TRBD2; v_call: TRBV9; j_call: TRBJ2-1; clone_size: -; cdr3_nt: TGTGCCAGCAGCGTAGCTCCTCCGGGGGGGGTGACCTACAATGAGCAGTTCTTC; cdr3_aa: CASSVAPPGGVTYNEQFF
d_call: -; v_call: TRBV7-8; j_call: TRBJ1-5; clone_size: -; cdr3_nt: TGTGCCAGCAGCTCCAACGCACGGGACAAACGATATCAGCCCCAGCATTTT; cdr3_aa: CASSSNARDKRYQPQHF
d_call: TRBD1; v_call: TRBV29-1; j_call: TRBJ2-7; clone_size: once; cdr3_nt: TGCAGCGCCCGACAGGGAAGAAGCTCCTACGAGCAGTACTTC; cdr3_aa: CSARQGRSSYEQYF
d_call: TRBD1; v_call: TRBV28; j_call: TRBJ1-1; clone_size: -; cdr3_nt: TGTGCCAGCAGTTTGGAGCCGGGACAGGGGAGGAGGGGTGAAGCTTTCTTT; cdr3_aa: CASSLEPGQGRRGEAFF
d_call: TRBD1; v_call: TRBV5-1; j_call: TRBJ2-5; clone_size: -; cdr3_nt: TGCGCCAGCAGCTTCACAGGGGGAGGAGAGACCCAGTACTTC; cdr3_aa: CASSFTGGGETQYF
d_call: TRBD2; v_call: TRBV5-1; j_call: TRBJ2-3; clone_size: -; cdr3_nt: TGCGCCAGCAGCTCCACCGGGAGGGGGAGCACAGATACGCAGTATTTT; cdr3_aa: CASSSTGRGSTDTQYF
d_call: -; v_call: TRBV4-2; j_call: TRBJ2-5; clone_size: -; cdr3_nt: TGTGCCAGCAGCCAAGGACTCGAAGGGACCCAGTACTTC; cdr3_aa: CASSQGLEGTQYF
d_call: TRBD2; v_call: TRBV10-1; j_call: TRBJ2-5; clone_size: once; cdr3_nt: TGCGCCACCAACCCAACCGGGACTAGCGGGAAGAGAGAGACCCAGTACTTC; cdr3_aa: CATNPTGTSGKRETQYF